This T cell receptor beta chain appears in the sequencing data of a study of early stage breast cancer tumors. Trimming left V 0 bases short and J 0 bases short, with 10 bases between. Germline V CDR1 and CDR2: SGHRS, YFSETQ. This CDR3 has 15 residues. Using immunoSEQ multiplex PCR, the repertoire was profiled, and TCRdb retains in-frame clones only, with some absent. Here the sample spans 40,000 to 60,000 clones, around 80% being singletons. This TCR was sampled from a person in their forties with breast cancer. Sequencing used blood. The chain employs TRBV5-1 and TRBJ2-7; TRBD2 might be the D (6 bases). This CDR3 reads CASSLGGAISYEQYF. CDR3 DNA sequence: TGCGCCAGCAGCTTGGGCGGGGCCATCTCCTACGAGCAGTACTTC.